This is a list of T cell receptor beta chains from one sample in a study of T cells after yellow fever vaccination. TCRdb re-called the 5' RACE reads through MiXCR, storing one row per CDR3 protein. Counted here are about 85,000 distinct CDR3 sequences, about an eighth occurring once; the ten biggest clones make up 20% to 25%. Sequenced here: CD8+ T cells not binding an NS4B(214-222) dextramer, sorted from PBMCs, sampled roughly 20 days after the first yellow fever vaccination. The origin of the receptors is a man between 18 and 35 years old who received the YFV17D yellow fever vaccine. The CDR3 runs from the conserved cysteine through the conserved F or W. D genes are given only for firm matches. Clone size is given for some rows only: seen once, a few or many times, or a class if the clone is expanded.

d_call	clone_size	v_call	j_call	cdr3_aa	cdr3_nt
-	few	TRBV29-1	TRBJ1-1	CSVEDRGRNTEAFF	TGCAGCGTTGAAGATCGTGGACGGAACACTGAAGCTTTCTTT
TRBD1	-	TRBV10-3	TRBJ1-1	CAISATTGRTNTEAFF	TGTGCCATCAGTGCAACGACAGGGCGAACGAACACTGAAGCTTTCTTT
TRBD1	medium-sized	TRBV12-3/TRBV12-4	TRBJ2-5	CASSLGQGAIETQYF	TGTGCCAGCAGTTTGGGTCAGGGGGCAATAGAGACCCAGTACTTC
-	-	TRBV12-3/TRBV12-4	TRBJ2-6	CASVLGANVLTF	TGTGCCAGCGTCCTGGGCGCCAACGTCCTGACTTTC
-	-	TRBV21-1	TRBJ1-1	CASPGGENTEAFF	TGTGCCAGCCCGGGGGGGGAGAACACTGAAGCTTTCTTT
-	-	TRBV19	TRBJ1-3	CASSDRTRNTIYF	TGTGCCAGTAGTGATCGGACCCGAAACACCATATATTTT
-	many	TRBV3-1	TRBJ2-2	CASSPGAGELFF	TGTGCCAGCAGCCCAGGTGCCGGGGAGCTGTTTTTT
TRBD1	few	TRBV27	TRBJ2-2	CASSLLGTGGPGELFF	TGTGCCAGCAGTTTGTTAGGGACAGGGGGCCCCGGGGAGCTGTTTTTT
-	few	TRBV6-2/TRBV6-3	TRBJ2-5	CASSLFPGPAGETQYF	TGTGCCAGCAGCCTCTTTCCCGGACCTGCCGGAGAGACCCAGTACTTC
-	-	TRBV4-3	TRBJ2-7	CASSLMGDWNEQYF	TGCGCCAGCAGCCTAATGGGGGATTGGAACGAGCAGTACTTC
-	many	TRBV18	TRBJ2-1	CASSYGQYSYNEQFF	TGTGCCAGCTCATATGGACAGTATTCCTACAATGAGCAGTTCTTC
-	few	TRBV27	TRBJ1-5	CASSPTVNQPQHF	TGTGCCAGCAGTCCGACAGTCAATCAGCCCCAGCATTTT
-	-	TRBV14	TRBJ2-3	CASSRLMSDTQYF	TGTGCCAGCAGCCGCCTGATGTCAGATACGCAGTATTTT
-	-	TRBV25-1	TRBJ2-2	CASSPRAGDTGELFF	TGTGCCAGCAGTCCTAGGGCAGGAGACACCGGGGAGCTGTTTTTT
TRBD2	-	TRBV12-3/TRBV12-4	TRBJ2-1	CAGGEPDNEQFF	TGTGCCGGGGGGGAGCCTGACAATGAGCAGTTCTTC
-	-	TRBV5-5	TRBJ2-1	CASRASSYNEQFF	TGTGCCAGCAGAGCAAGCTCCTACAATGAGCAGTTCTTC
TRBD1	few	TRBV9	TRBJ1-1	CASRPGQGLCRNTEAFF	TGTGCCAGCAGGCCGGGACAGGGTCTCTGCAGGAACACTGAAGCTTTCTTT
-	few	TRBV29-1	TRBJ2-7	CSVEGSGPPYEQYF	TGCAGCGTTGAAGGCTCGGGCCCGCCCTACGAGCAGTACTTC
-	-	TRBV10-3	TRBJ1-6	CAISDPPSSYNSPLHF	TGTGCCATCAGTGACCCTCCCAGCTCCTATAATTCACCCCTCCACTTT
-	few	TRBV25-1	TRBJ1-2	CASQHRAWGYTF	TGTGCCAGCCAGCACAGGGCTTGGGGCTACACCTTC
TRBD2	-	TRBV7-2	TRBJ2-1	CASSLSGGLTSSYNEQFF	TGTGCCAGCAGCTTATCGGGGGGGCTGACGTCCTCCTACAATGAGCAGTTCTTC
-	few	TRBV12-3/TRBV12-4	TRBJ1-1	CASRDRNTEAFF	TGTGCCAGCAGGGACAGGAACACTGAAGCTTTCTTT
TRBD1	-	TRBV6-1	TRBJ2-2	CASSTGGDTGELFF	TGTGCCAGCAGCACAGGGGGAGACACCGGGGAGCTGTTTTTT
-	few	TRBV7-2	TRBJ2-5	CASSLAGQGGGKTQYF	TGTGCCAGCAGCTTAGCGGGGCAGGGCGGAGGGAAGACCCAGTACTTC
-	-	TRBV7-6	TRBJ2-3	CASSQFKATDTQYF	TGTGCCAGCAGCCAGTTCAAGGCCACAGATACGCAGTATTTT
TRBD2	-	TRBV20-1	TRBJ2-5	CSARDLGLAGGPETQYF	TGCAGTGCTAGAGACCTCGGACTAGCGGGGGGGCCTGAGACCCAGTACTTC
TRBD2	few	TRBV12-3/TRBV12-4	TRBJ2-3	CASSAGRDTQYF	TGTGCCAGCAGTGCCGGGAGGGATACGCAGTATTTT
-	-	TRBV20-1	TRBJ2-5	CSAGGDVRSQETQYF	TGCAGTGCCGGAGGGGATGTCAGGAGTCAAGAGACCCAGTACTTC
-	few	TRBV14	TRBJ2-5	CASSQDRENQYF	TGTGCCAGCAGCCAAGATAGGGAGAACCAGTACTTC
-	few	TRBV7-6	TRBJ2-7	CASSSEGVEQYF	TGTGCCAGCAGCTCAGAGGGGGTGGAGCAGTACTTC
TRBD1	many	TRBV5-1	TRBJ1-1	CASSPGTGENTEAFF	TGCGCCAGCAGCCCGGGGACAGGGGAGAACACTGAAGCTTTCTTT
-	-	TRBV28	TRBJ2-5	CASSLIRDSERGKETQYF	TGTGCCAGCAGTTTAATCCGAGACTCCGAGAGAGGAAAAGAGACCCAGTACTTC
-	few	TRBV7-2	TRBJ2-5	CASSLSLWGAVETQYF	TGTGCCAGCAGCTTATCGCTCTGGGGGGCCGTCGAGACCCAGTACTTC
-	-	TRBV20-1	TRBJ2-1	CSANGPRLGANEQFF	TGCAGTGCCAATGGACCGCGGCTCGGGGCCAATGAGCAGTTCTTC
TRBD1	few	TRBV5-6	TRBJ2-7	CASSLGTGVYEQYF	TGTGCCAGCAGCTTGGGGACAGGGGTCTACGAGCAGTACTTC
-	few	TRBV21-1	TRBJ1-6	CASSTVGDSSPLHF	TGTGCCAGCAGCACTGTAGGGGACAGTTCACCCCTCCACTTT
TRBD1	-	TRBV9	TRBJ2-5	CASSSPQTGGGETQYF	TGTGCCAGCAGCTCCCCCCAGACAGGGGGCGGGGAGACCCAGTACTTC
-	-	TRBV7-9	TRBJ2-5	CAISLVASGETQYF	TGTGCCATCAGCCTAGTAGCCTCTGGAGAGACCCAGTACTTC
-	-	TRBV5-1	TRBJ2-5	CASSLGFRLGGETQYF	TGCGCCAGCAGCTTGGGGTTCCGGCTCGGTGGAGAGACCCAGTACTTC
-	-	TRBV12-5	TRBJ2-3	CASGLVPSGSYTDTQYF	TGTGCTAGTGGTTTGGTGCCCTCCGGCAGTTACACAGATACGCAGTATTTT
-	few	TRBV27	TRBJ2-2	CASSFNGELFF	TGTGCCAGCAGTTTCAACGGGGAGCTGTTTTTT
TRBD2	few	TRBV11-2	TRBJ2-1	CASRLAGGYNEQFF	TGTGCCAGCAGGTTAGCGGGGGGATACAATGAGCAGTTCTTC
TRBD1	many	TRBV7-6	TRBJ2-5	CASSSGLTGSRETQYF	TGTGCCAGCAGCTCAGGGTTGACAGGGAGTAGGGAGACCCAGTACTTC
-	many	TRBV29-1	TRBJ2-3	CSLTPASTDTQYF	TGCAGCCTCACACCTGCTAGCACAGATACGCAGTATTTT
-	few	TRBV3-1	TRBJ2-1	CASSQGLALRYNEQFF	TGTGCCAGCAGCCAAGGTCTGGCACTACGCTACAATGAGCAGTTCTTC
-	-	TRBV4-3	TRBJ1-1	CASSQAGDSTEAFF	TGCGCCAGCAGCCAAGCAGGGGATTCCACTGAAGCTTTCTTT
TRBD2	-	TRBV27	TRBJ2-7	CASRLGGGPYEQYF	TGTGCCAGCAGACTCGGCGGGGGACCCTACGAGCAGTACTTC